The next 22 T cell receptor beta chains were all read from a single sample in a study of CD8 T cells in ankylosing spondylitis. From the 5' RACE reads, TCRdb called clonotypes with MiXCR, one entry per CDR3 protein. Counted here are 130,000 or so distinct CDR3 sequences, over 6% occurring once; the ten biggest clones make up 12%. Sequencing used blood, either unsorted or a sorted T cell fraction (not recorded which). The receptors derive from a male donor with ankylosing spondylitis or in good health (not recorded which).

The sample holds many counts of this clonotype. The chain joins TRBV5-1 to TRBJ2-7; D is possibly TRBD1 (6 bases). This CDR3 contains 15 residues. Germline V gene data show CDR1 as SGHRS and CDR2 as YFSETQ. Trimming cost V 3 bases and J 3 bases, with 16 bases left between them. CDR3 sequence: CASSSTDRDHYEQYF. The CDR3 DNA reads as TGCGCCAGCAGCTCGACGGACAGAGACCACTACGAGCAGTACTTC. The full variable domain, completed using reference TRBV5-1 and TRBJ2-7, is KAGVTQTPRYLIKTRGQQVTLSCSPISGHRSVSWYQQTPGQGLQFLFEYFSETQRNKGNFPGRFSGRQFSNSRSEMNVSTLELGDSALYLCASSSTDRDHYEQYFGPGTRLTVT.

This clonotype was seen ten or more times. The rearrangement joins TRBV5-1 to TRBJ1-4, with 8 bases fitting TRBD1. Germline assignment: CDR1 SGHRS and CDR2 YFSETQ. The CDR3 has 14 amino acids. V gave up 3 bases and J gave up 8 bases; unmatched junction bases: 6. The CDR3 loop reads CASSSTRGQEKLFF. CDR3 in DNA: TGCGCCAGCAGCTCCACCAGGGGGCAAGAAAAACTGTTTTTT.

This clonotype has ten or more counts. The chain is built from TRBV5-5 and TRBJ1-5; 8 bases are a match to TRBD1. The V gene's germline CDR1 is SGHKS and CDR2 YYEKEE (reference sequence). The V and J ends lost 4 bases and 4 bases, in that order; junction bases with no gene match: 10. This CDR3 spans 16 amino acids. The CDR3 loop is CASSADRGVGNQPQHF. The CDR3 nucleotides read TGTGCCAGCAGCGCAGACAGGGGAGTCGGGAATCAGCCCCAGCATTTT.

This clonotype was found many times. The chain links TRBV25-1 to TRBJ1-4; possibly TRBD1 for D (5 bases). The V gene's germline CDR1 is MGHDK and CDR2 SYGVNS. Deletions cut 2 bases from V and 10 bases from J, with 17 bases between. CDR3 size: 15 residues. This chain's CDR3 is CASSETTAVSGKLFF. DNA of the CDR3: TGTGCCAGCAGTGAAACGACAGCCGTGTCGGGAAAACTGTTTTTT.

J is TRBJ1-1 and V is TRBV6-1; tentative D call: TRBD1 (5 bases). CDR3 length: 15 amino acids. V gave up 6 bases and J gave up 4 bases, with 18 bases separating them. CDR1 and CDR2 from the germline V gene are MNHNS and SASEGT. CDR3 bases: TGTGCCAGCAGCTCCCCGGGGGGGGTGGTCACTGAAGCTTTCTTT. Protein product: CASSSPGGVVTEAFF.

This clonotype was observed many times. V gene TRBV15 combines with J gene TRBJ1-5; D is unresolved. Trimming pared 0 bases from V and 10 bases from J, leaving 13 bases between. Germline V gene data show CDR1 as LNHNV and CDR2 as YYDKDF (reference sequence). CDR3 length: 14 residues. The CDR3 DNA is TGTGCCACCAGCAGAGACGGCTTTATGGGACCCCAGCATTTT. Its protein product is CATSRDGFMGPQHF.

The chain uses TRBV20-1 and TRBJ2-3, with D unclear. The germline V gene has CDR1 DFQATT and CDR2 SNEGSKA (reference sequence). Trimming took off 1 base at V and 6 bases at J, with 14 bases between the two ends. The CDR3 loop spans 14 amino acids. Written as DNA, the CDR3 is TGCAGTGCTAGAGTGGGCGGTCGGTGGGATACGCAGTATTTT. It codes for CSARVGGRWDTQYF.

This clonotype has at least ten counts. The chain couples TRBV11-1 to TRBJ2-3; D perhaps matches TRBD1 (6 bases). In germline, CDR1 is SGHAT, CDR2 FQDESV (reference sequence). The CDR3 loop spans 18 amino acids. V was cut by 5 bases and J by 6 bases, with 27 bases left in between. Here the CDR3 reads CASSHVAKQGSTGDTQYF. The CDR3 region has the DNA TGTGCCAGCAGCCATGTCGCTAAACAGGGATCCACTGGGGATACGCAGTATTTT.

The table lists this clonotype with many counts. The chain recombines TRBV5-1 with TRBJ2-5; the match to TRBD1 covers 9 bases. CDR3 length equals 14 residues. Germline trimming cut 2 bases from V and 5 bases from J; bases unmatched to any gene: 4. CDR1 SGHRS and CDR2 YFSETQ come from the germline V gene. The CDR3 region has the DNA TGCGCCAGCAGCTTTGGGACAGGGTTGGAGACCCAGTACTTC. Protein: CASSFGTGLETQYF.

This clonotype has ten or more counts. This chain links TRBV12-3 or TRBV12-4 with TRBJ2-7, with TRBD2 matching 13 bases. This CDR3 spans 17 amino acids. V shed 4 bases and J 3 bases; nucleotides not matched to a gene: 9. In DNA form, the CDR3 reads TGTGCCAGCAGTTCCGGGACTAGCGGGAACTCTCGCTACGAGCAGTACTTC. Translated: CASSSGTSGNSRYEQYF.

This clonotype was recorded many times. The V gene is TRBV5-5, the J gene TRBJ2-1; TRBD2 might be the D (5 bases). In germline, CDR1 is SGHKS, CDR2 YYEKEE (reference sequence). Trimming left V 4 bases short and J 0 bases short, with 11 bases between. The CDR3 is 15 amino acids. CDR3 amino acids: CASSPTTNSYNEQFF. DNA for the CDR3: TGTGCCAGCAGCCCGACTACCAACTCCTACAATGAGCAGTTCTTC. Based on the CDR3 plus reference TRBV5-5 and TRBJ2-1, the full variable domain is DAGVTQSPTHLIKTRGQQVTLRCSPISGHKSVSWYQQVLGQGPQFIFQYYEKEERGRGNFPDRFSARQFPNYSSELNVNALLLGDSALYLCASSPTTNSYNEQFFGPGTRLTVL.

This clonotype has ten or more counts. V usage is TRBV11-1 and J usage is TRBJ2-7, with no clear D. Trimming pared 1 base from V and 5 bases from J, leaving 6 bases between. CDR1 SGHAT and CDR2 FQDESV come from the germline V gene (reference sequence). The CDR3 runs 12 residues. CDR3: CASSLDYDEQYF. CDR3 DNA sequence: TGTGCCAGCAGCTTAGACTACGACGAGCAGTACTTC.

This clonotype occurred many times. The CDR3, as DNA: TGTGCCAGCTCAGTAACAGCGGGAGGGTTCGACGAGCAGTACTTC. Translation: CASSVTAGGFDEQYF. This chain connects TRBV6-1 to TRBJ2-7; 10 bases are a match to TRBD2. The germline V gene encodes CDR1 MNHNS and CDR2 SASEGT. The V and J ends lost 8 bases and 5 bases, in that order; junction bases with no gene match: 12. The CDR3 is made up of 15 amino acids.

This clonotype has ten or more counts. This chain connects TRBV5-1 to TRBJ2-1; D gene unclear. V was clipped by 0 bases and J by 5 bases, with 9 bases between them. CDR1 and CDR2 (germline): SGHRS, YFSETQ. The CDR3 totals 14 residues. The CDR3 loop is CASSLGLTNNEQFF. The CDR3 region has the DNA TGCGCCAGCAGCTTGGGACTCACAAACAATGAGCAGTTCTTC.

This clonotype has ten or more counts. The V call is TRBV27, the J call TRBJ1-3; TRBD1 matches 7 bases. Germline CDR1 reads MNHEY; CDR2 reads SMNVEV (reference sequence). Trimming at V came to 6 bases and at J to 4 bases, leaving 3 bases not matched to a gene. The CDR3 is made up of 13 amino acids. The CDR3 nucleotides read TGTGCCAGCAGGCCGGGACAGGGAAACACCATATATTTT. Protein sequence: CASRPGQGNTIYF.

The gene calls are TRBV3-1 and TRBJ2-3; perhaps TRBD1 as D (5 bases). There are 15 residues in the CDR3. Trimming took 0 bases from V and 0 from J, leaving 7 bases between them. CDR1 is LGHDT, CDR2 YNNKEL, per germline (reference sequence). CDR3 sequence (DNA): TGTGCCAGCAGCCAAGATGGACAAAGCACAGATACGCAGTATTTT. Amino acids: CASSQDGQSTDTQYF.

At least ten counts were recorded for this clonotype. The rearrangement uses TRBV20-1 and TRBJ1-5; D ambiguous. CDR1 is DFQATT, CDR2 SNEGSKA, per germline (reference sequence). The CDR3 contains 15 residues. Between the trimmed V and J ends, which lost 4 bases and 2 bases, there was a span of 15 bases. CDR3 region: CSATTGGFGNQPQHF. As DNA, the CDR3 is TGCAGTGCTACGACGGGTGGCTTTGGCAATCAGCCCCAGCATTTT.

This clonotype was seen repeatedly, ten times or more. The chain couples TRBV3-1 to TRBJ2-2; D remains unclear. Trimming took 0 bases from V and 7 from J, leaving 9 bases between them. CDR1 and CDR2 (germline): LGHDT, YNNKEL (reference sequence). The CDR3 is 14 amino acids. The chain's CDR3 is CASSQDSHSGELFF. CDR3 DNA: TGTGCCAGCAGCCAAGACAGCCATAGCGGGGAGCTGTTTTTT. Using reference TRBV3-1 and TRBJ2-2 for the parts outside the CDR3, the full variable domain is DTAVSQTPKYLVTQMGNDKSIKCEQNLGHDTMYWYKQDSKKFLKIMFSYNNKELIINETVPNRFSPKSPDKAHLNLHINSLELGDSAVYFCASSQDSHSGELFFGEGSRLTVL.

This clonotype came up many times. J is TRBJ2-7 and V is TRBV5-6, with 9 positions matching TRBD1. Germline values: CDR1 SGHDT, CDR2 YYEEEE. This CDR3 has 14 residues. V lost 3 bases and J lost 3; bases outside the gene matches: 4. The CDR3 sequence is CASSSGTGNYEQYF. For the CDR3, the DNA is TGTGCCAGCAGCTCCGGGACAGGGAACTACGAGCAGTACTTC.

This clonotype came up many times. This chain uses TRBV5-1 with TRBJ2-1; D is ambiguous. In germline, CDR1 is SGHRS, CDR2 YFSETQ. V shed 4 bases and J shed 2 bases, with 13 bases lying between them. The CDR3 is made up of 15 amino acids. Here the CDR3 DNA reads TGCGCCAGCAGCGAAACCCCTGGGACCTACAATGAGCAGTTCTTC. It yields the protein CASSETPGTYNEQFF.

This clonotype was counted ten times or more. The chain has TRBV5-1 and TRBJ2-6; 10 bases agree with TRBD2. With V trimmed by 4 bases and J by 0 bases, 10 bases remained unmatched. Germline CDR1 SGHRS, CDR2 YFSETQ. The CDR3 covers 19 residues. CDR3 in DNA: TGCGCCAGCAGCGCTGCCGGGACTAGCGAGAGCTCTGGGGCCAACGTCCTGACTTTC. The encoded protein is CASSAAGTSESSGANVLTF.

This clonotype was detected ten times or more. The rearrangement joins TRBV18 to TRBJ2-3, with D unresolved. This CDR3 has 14 amino acids. Germline-derived CDR1 and CDR2 are KGHSH and LQKENI. The V end was cut by 0 bases, the J end by 2 bases, with 6 bases between. The CDR3 bases are TGTGCCAGCTCACCACCCACACACACAGATACGCAGTATTTT. It encodes CASSPPTHTDTQYF.